Following are 4 T cell receptor beta chains from one sample sequenced in a study of Graves' ophthalmopathy and Graves' hyperthyroidism. Researchers took RNA transcripts and amplified TCR beta CDR3 regions from them. The first-round RT-PCR employed HTBI primers together with the Qiagen OneStep RT-PCR kit. A multiplex PCR was then performed as the second round. In TCRdb, the multiplex PCR reads were re-called with MiXCR into one record per CDR3 protein. In the table there are 300,000 to 400,000 distinct CDR3 sequences, roughly 15% of which are singletons. The specimen was peripheral blood. The receptors originated from an adult man with Graves' ophthalmopathy.

Ten or more counts support this clonotype. V gene TRBV7-2 combines with J gene TRBJ2-7; a possible D gene is TRBD2 (5 bases). This CDR3 comprises 15 residues. With 1 base removed from V and 4 bases from J, the gap between germline ends came to 14 bases. The germline V gene has CDR1 SGHTA and CDR2 FQGNSA. The CDR3 spells CASSLGLASTYEQYF. The CDR3 region has the DNA TGTGCCAGCAGCTTAGGGCTAGCCTCAACGTACGAGCAGTACTTC. Full variable domain (outside the CDR3, taken from reference TRBV7-2 and TRBJ2-7): GAGVSQSPSNKVTEKGKDVELRCDPISGHTALYWYRQSLGQGLEFLIYFQGNSAPDKSGLPSDRFSAERTGGSVSTLTIQRTQQEDSAVYLCASSLGLASTYEQYFGPGTRLTVT.

The rearrangement links TRBV7-3 to TRBJ2-3; TRBD1 matches 10 bases. Germline V lookup: CDR1 SGHTA, CDR2 FQGTGA. V lost 0 bases and J lost 4; bases outside the gene matches: 13. The CDR3 has 19 residues. The CDR3 sequence is CASSLTPGQGDRISDTQYF. CDR3 DNA: TGTGCCAGCAGCTTAACCCCAGGACAGGGGGACCGCATCTCAGATACGCAGTATTTT.

This clonotype was recorded at least ten times. This chain connects TRBV20-1 to TRBJ1-5; no firm D call. The CDR3 totals 14 residues. V was trimmed by 3 bases and J by 0 bases, leaving 9 bases between them. The germline V gene has CDR1 DFQATT and CDR2 SNEGSKA (reference sequence). The CDR3: CSASPENSNQPQHF. Here the CDR3 DNA reads TGCAGTGCTAGCCCAGAGAATAGCAATCAGCCCCAGCATTTT.

In its sample, this clonotype was seen many times. The rearrangement links TRBV6-2 or TRBV6-3 to TRBJ2-7; possibly TRBD2 for D (6 bases). With 6 bases removed from V and 7 bases from J, the gap between germline ends came to 16 bases. The CDR3 totals 13 residues. CDR1 and CDR2 from the germline V gene are MNHEY and SVGEGT. The CDR3 here is CASSPGLRSEQYF. In DNA, the CDR3 is TGTGCCAGCAGCCCGGGACTTCGGAGTGAGCAGTACTTC.